This is a list of T cell receptor beta chains from one sample in a study of HIV-infected patients and healthy controls. TCRdb reanalysed the 5' RACE reads using MiXCR and keeps one entry per CDR3 protein. The sample yields over 10,000 distinct CDR3 sequences, approximately 11% seen once. The sample was blood. These receptor sequences come from an adult in good health. Each CDR3 is given with its conserved first and last residue. The D gene is left open where the match is weak. Only some rows state a clone size, as once, few, many or a class for expanded clones.

D: .
size: medium-sized
V: TRBV30
J: TRBJ2-1
CDR3: CAWISAYNEQFF
DNA: TGTGCCTGGATAAGTGCCTATAATGAGCAGTTCTTC

D: TRBD1
size: .
V: TRBV12-3/TRBV12-4
J: TRBJ1-2
CDR3: CASTLGTANYGYTF
DNA: TGTGCCAGCACCCTTGGGACAGCTAACTATGGCTACACCTTC

D: TRBD1
size: many
V: TRBV28
J: TRBJ2-7
CDR3: CASSRPGQGNEKYF
DNA: TGTGCCAGCAGTCGCCCGGGACAGGGTAACGAGAAGTACTTC

D: .
size: few
V: TRBV7-2
J: TRBJ1-1
CDR3: CASSLARGTEAFF
DNA: TGTGCCAGCAGCTTAGCGCGGGGAACTGAAGCTTTCTTT

D: .
size: medium-sized
V: TRBV28
J: TRBJ2-1
CDR3: CATRGSGVTSSYNEQFF
DNA: TGTGCCACCCGGGGTTCGGGAGTAACCAGCTCCTACAATGAGCAGTTCTTC

D: .
size: few
V: TRBV2
J: TRBJ1-6
CDR3: CASKKTYNSPLHF
DNA: TGTGCCAGCAAGAAGACCTATAATTCACCCCTCCACTTT

D: .
size: medium-sized
V: TRBV7-9
J: TRBJ2-3
CDR3: CASSSSSTDTQYF
DNA: TGTGCCAGCAGTTCCTCTAGCACAGATACGCAGTATTTT

D: TRBD1
size: many
V: TRBV6-5
J: TRBJ1-1
CDR3: CASSLTGTGMNTEAFF
DNA: TGTGCCAGCAGTTTGACAGGGACGGGGATGAACACTGAAGCTTTCTTT

D: .
size: many
V: TRBV10-3
J: TRBJ2-3
CDR3: CAIGSGYTDTQYF
DNA: TGTGCCATAGGTAGCGGATACACAGATACGCAGTATTTT

D: TRBD1
size: many
V: TRBV9
J: TRBJ1-1
CDR3: CASGGTGGVGTEAFF
DNA: TGTGCCAGCGGGGGGACAGGGGGCGTCGGCACTGAAGCTTTCTTT

D: .
size: medium-sized
V: TRBV28
J: TRBJ1-1
CDR3: CASRRGDTEAFF
DNA: TGTGCCAGCAGAAGAGGGGACACTGAAGCTTTCTTT

D: TRBD1
size: many
V: TRBV6-4
J: TRBJ1-1
CDR3: CATGRDRKNFGNTEAFF
DNA: TGTGCCACGGGCCGGGACAGAAAAAACTTTGGAAACACTGAAGCTTTCTTT

D: .
size: many
V: TRBV28
J: TRBJ2-7
CDR3: CASSHRYEQYF
DNA: TGTGCCAGCAGTCACCGGTACGAGCAGTACTTC

D: .
size: .
V: TRBV5-1
J: TRBJ1-1
CDR3: CASKVKVNTEAFF
DNA: TGCGCCAGCAAAGTGAAGGTGAACACTGAAGCTTTCTTT

D: .
size: .
V: TRBV12-3/TRBV12-4
J: TRBJ2-5
CDR3: CASSAPRFVGETQYF
DNA: TGTGCCAGCAGTGCCCCCCGTTTTGTTGGGGAGACCCAGTACTTC

D: .
size: medium-sized
V: TRBV5-4
J: TRBJ2-3
CDR3: CASSLGGWSDTQYF
DNA: TGTGCCAGCAGCTTGGGAGGGTGGTCGGATACGCAGTATTTT

D: .
size: many
V: TRBV7-2
J: TRBJ2-1
CDR3: CASSFQEGQHLRWF
DNA: TGTGCCAGCAGCTTTCAGGAGGGACAGCATCTAAGGTGGTTC

D: .
size: .
V: TRBV27
J: TRBJ2-3
CDR3: CASSSGLPSSTDTQYF
DNA: TGTGCCAGCAGTTCCGGACTACCTTCTAGCACAGATACGCAGTATTTT

D: TRBD2
size: few
V: TRBV19
J: TRBJ2-1
CDR3: CASSRSGSPSYNEQFF
DNA: TGTGCCAGTAGCCGTAGCGGGAGTCCCTCCTACAATGAGCAGTTCTTC

D: .
size: .
V: TRBV10-3
J: TRBJ1-5
CDR3: CAISEQAGDGNQPQHF
DNA: TGTGCCATCAGTGAACAGGCAGGGGATGGCAATCAGCCCCAGCATTTT

D: .
size: medium-sized
V: TRBV7-8
J: TRBJ2-3
CDR3: CASTYLELVDTDTQYF
DNA: TGTGCCAGCACCTACTTAGAACTAGTTGACACAGATACGCAGTATTTT

D: TRBD2
size: few
V: TRBV7-9
J: TRBJ2-2
CDR3: CASSLSAGVSTGELFF
DNA: TGTGCCAGCAGCTTGTCAGCGGGAGTTTCCACCGGGGAGCTGTTTTTT

D: .
size: .
V: TRBV18
J: TRBJ2-7
CDR3: CASSPGHYEQYF
DNA: TGTGCCAGCTCACCCGGCCACTACGAGCAGTACTTC

D: TRBD2
size: .
V: TRBV4-1
J: TRBJ2-5
CDR3: CASSQEPHTSGRALYQETQYF
DNA: TGCGCCAGCAGCCAAGAGCCCCACACTAGCGGGAGGGCCTTGTACCAAGAGACCCAGTACTTC

D: .
size: many
V: TRBV5-1
J: TRBJ2-1
CDR3: CASSFQSSTLSLNEQFF
DNA: TGCGCCAGCAGCTTTCAGTCCTCGACCCTATCCCTCAATGAGCAGTTCTTC

D: .
size: many
V: TRBV7-9
J: TRBJ2-1
CDR3: CASSLIADPLNEQFF
DNA: TGTGCCAGCAGCTTAATTGCGGACCCCCTCAATGAGCAGTTCTTC

D: .
size: few
V: TRBV6-1
J: TRBJ1-5
CDR3: CASSELGEGSNQPQHF
DNA: TGTGCCAGCAGTGAACTAGGGGAGGGAAGCAATCAGCCCCAGCATTTT

D: TRBD2
size: few
V: TRBV10-3
J: TRBJ2-3
CDR3: CAIRPTSGRKGLDTQYF
DNA: TGTGCCATCAGACCTACTAGCGGGAGGAAAGGTTTAGATACGCAGTATTTT

D: .
size: .
V: TRBV30
J: TRBJ1-2
CDR3: CAWTRQDYGYTF
DNA: TGTGCCTGGACCCGACAGGACTATGGCTACACCTTC

D: TRBD2
size: many
V: TRBV7-8
J: TRBJ2-1
CDR3: CASSLTGAGGLGEQFF
DNA: TGTGCCAGCAGCCTTACGGGAGCGGGAGGGTTAGGTGAGCAGTTCTTC

D: TRBD1
size: medium-sized
V: TRBV10-3
J: TRBJ2-7
CDR3: CAISPGQGTYEQYF
DNA: TGTGCCATCAGCCCGGGACAGGGTACCTACGAGCAGTACTTC

D: .
size: many
V: TRBV5-5
J: TRBJ2-7
CDR3: CASSLAQIVDEQYF
DNA: TGTGCCAGCAGCTTGGCACAAATTGTAGACGAGCAGTACTTC

D: TRBD2
size: many
V: TRBV6-5
J: TRBJ2-1
CDR3: CASSRISPRGQGTSGRAFEFF
DNA: TGTGCCAGCAGTCGCATCTCACCCCGGGGACAGGGGACTAGCGGGAGGGCCTTTGAGTTCTTC

D: .
size: many
V: TRBV25-1
J: TRBJ1-1
CDR3: CASSELGTTPAFF
DNA: TGTGCCAGCAGTGAATTAGGGACCACCCCAGCTTTCTTT

D: TRBD2
size: medium-sized
V: TRBV18
J: TRBJ2-1
CDR3: CASSPGLAPNEQFF
DNA: TGTGCCAGCTCGCCGGGACTAGCGCCGAATGAGCAGTTCTTC

D: .
size: few
V: TRBV4-2
J: TRBJ2-5
CDR3: CASSPLGSETQYF
DNA: TGTGCCAGCAGCCCCCTGGGGAGCGAGACCCAGTACTTC

D: .
size: medium-sized
V: TRBV20-1
J: TRBJ1-5
CDR3: CSARDSRNQPQHF
DNA: TGCAGTGCTAGGGACAGCCGCAATCAGCCCCAGCATTTT

D: .
size: medium-sized
V: TRBV24-1
J: TRBJ1-1
CDR3: CATRAPEGDGTEAFF
DNA: TGTGCCACCAGGGCCCCGGAGGGTGATGGCACTGAAGCTTTCTTT

D: .
size: .
V: TRBV18
J: TRBJ1-1
CDR3: CASSPGTQNTEAFF
DNA: TGTGCCAGCTCACCCGGTACACAGAACACTGAAGCTTTCTTT

D: .
size: many
V: TRBV6-5
J: TRBJ1-1
CDR3: CASSYRGTNTEAFF
DNA: TGTGCCAGCAGTTACAGGGGCACGAACACTGAAGCTTTCTTT

D: TRBD2
size: medium-sized
V: TRBV2
J: TRBJ2-2
CDR3: CASSVKREWVTGELFF
DNA: TGTGCCAGCAGTGTAAAGCGGGAGTGGGTCACCGGGGAGCTGTTTTTT

D: .
size: .
V: TRBV19
J: TRBJ2-1
CDR3: CASSIAPLSYNEQFF
DNA: TGTGCCAGTAGTATAGCCCCCCTTTCCTACAATGAGCAGTTCTTC

D: .
size: many
V: TRBV3-1
J: TRBJ2-3
CDR3: CASSSIADTDTQYF
DNA: TGTGCCAGCAGCAGTATAGCGGACACAGATACGCAGTATTTT

D: .
size: medium-sized
V: TRBV3-1
J: TRBJ2-1
CDR3: CASSQESLAYEQFF
DNA: TGTGCCAGCAGCCAAGAATCACTAGCCTATGAGCAGTTCTTC

D: .
size: few
V: TRBV6-6
J: TRBJ2-5
CDR3: CASSYGPIQETQYF
DNA: TGTGCCAGCAGTTATGGGCCCATCCAAGAGACCCAGTACTTC

D: .
size: many
V: TRBV6-1
J: TRBJ1-4
CDR3: CASSEEKLFF
DNA: TGTGCCAGCAGTGAAGAAAAACTGTTTTTT

D: TRBD2
size: medium-sized
V: TRBV28
J: TRBJ2-7
CDR3: CASSVSGVVYEQYF
DNA: TGTGCCAGCAGTGTTAGCGGGGTCGTCTACGAGCAGTACTTC

D: TRBD1
size: .
V: TRBV11-2
J: TRBJ2-7
CDR3: CASSLGQAREQYF
DNA: TGTGCCAGCAGCTTGGGACAGGCGAGGGAGCAGTACTTC

D: .
size: .
V: TRBV4-1
J: TRBJ1-1
CDR3: CASSRGPFGNKNTEAFF
DNA: TGCGCCAGCAGCCGAGGACCCTTCGGGAATAAAAACACTGAAGCTTTCTTT

D: TRBD2
size: .
V: TRBV16
J: TRBJ2-7
CDR3: CASSQFLAGASEQYF
DNA: TGTGCCAGCAGCCAATTCCTAGCGGGAGCCAGCGAGCAGTACTTC